Reported below is one T cell receptor beta chain. Its antigen is as yet unknown. Per germline, CDR1 MNHNY and CDR2 SVGAGI (reference sequence). V was clipped by 8 bases and J by 10 bases, with 24 bases between them. CDR3 length: 16 amino acids. The data originate from a study of shared clonotypes between healthy human individuals. The study, taken as a whole, reports: Rarefaction showed that sequencing of sorted subsets was incomplete (despite large depth). Several donors held about 5% of naive CD4 clonotypes in common.

The naive CD8 subset, CD45RO-negative cells positively selected for CCR7, excluded terminally differentiated effector memory CD45RA+ cells. The method was immunoSEQ multiplex PCR; TCRdb's version includes in-frame clones alone and lacks a portion of them. The sample holds some 2 million clones, about 95% seen once. The genes are TRBV6-6 and TRBJ1-6; D remains ambiguous. Sequencing input: naive CD8+ T cells sorted from blood. The source of this sequence is a man between 18 and 35 years old in good health. CDR3 region: CASASWAQASGSPLHF. The CDR3 region has the DNA TGTGCCAGCGCTAGTTGGGCCCAAGCTTCGGGATCACCCCTCCACTTT.